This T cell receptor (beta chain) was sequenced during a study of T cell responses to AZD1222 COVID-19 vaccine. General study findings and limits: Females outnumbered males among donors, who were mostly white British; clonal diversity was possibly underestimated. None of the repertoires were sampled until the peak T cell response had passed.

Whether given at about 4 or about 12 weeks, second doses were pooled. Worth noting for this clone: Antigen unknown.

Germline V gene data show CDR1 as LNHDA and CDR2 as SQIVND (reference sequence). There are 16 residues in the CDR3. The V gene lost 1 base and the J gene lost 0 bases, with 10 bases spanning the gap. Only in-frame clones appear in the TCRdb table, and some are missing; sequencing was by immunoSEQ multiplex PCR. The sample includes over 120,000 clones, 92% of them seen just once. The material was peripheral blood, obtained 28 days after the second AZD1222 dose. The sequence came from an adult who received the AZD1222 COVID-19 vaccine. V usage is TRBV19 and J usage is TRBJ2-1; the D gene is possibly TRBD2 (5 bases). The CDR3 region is CASSIASTSSYNEQFF. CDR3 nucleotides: TGTGCCAGTAGTATAGCTAGCACGAGCTCCTACAATGAGCAGTTCTTC.